The 22 T cell receptor beta chains given below trace back to one sample, sequenced in a study of T cells after yellow fever vaccination. TCRdb used MiXCR to reprocess the 5' RACE reads, holding one entry per CDR3 protein. The sample holds a few hundred thousand distinct CDR3 sequences, 15% to 20% seen once. The sample in question was PBMCs, obtained 15 days after the yellow fever booster vaccination. The origin of the receptors is a man younger than 40 who received the YFV17D yellow fever vaccine.

The table lists this clonotype with a count of one. The chain links TRBV20-1 to TRBJ2-5, with D hard to call. CDR3 size: 13 residues. Trimming pared 3 bases from V and 2 bases from J, leaving 10 bases between. From germline, CDR1 is DFQATT and CDR2 SNEGSKA (reference sequence). The CDR3 bases are TGCAGTGCTAGCGAAACTTCACAAGAGACCCAGTACTTC. As protein: CSASETSQETQYF.

V and J are TRBV20-1 and TRBJ2-7; a weak D match, TRBD1 (5 bases). The CDR3 sequence is 12 residues long. V was cut by 5 bases and J by 0 bases, with 8 bases left in between. The germline V gene has CDR1 DFQATT and CDR2 SNEGSKA (reference sequence). The CDR3 DNA follows: TGCAGTGCTTCACAGGACTCCTACGAGCAGTACTTC. Protein sequence: CSASQDSYEQYF.

This chain uses TRBV10-3 with TRBJ1-6, with 9 positions matching TRBD1. Germline loops: CDR1 ENHRY, CDR2 SYGVKD. The CDR3 is made up of 14 amino acids. After removal of 4 bases from V and 5 bases from J, the junction contained 0 bases not matched to a gene. CDR3 amino acids: CAISGDRDNSPLHF. DNA of the CDR3: TGTGCCATCAGTGGGGACAGGGATAATTCACCCCTCCACTTT.

CDR3 region: CASSFKGLNEQYF. DNA of the CDR3: TGTGCCAGCAGTTTTAAGGGTCTGAACGAGCAGTACTTC. The chain has TRBV27 and TRBJ2-7; D remains unclear. Deletions cut 3 bases from V and 5 bases from J, with 11 bases between. Germline lookup yields CDR1 MNHEY and CDR2 SMNVEV (reference sequence). CDR3 length: 13 amino acids.

This chain uses TRBV19 with TRBJ2-3; D perhaps matches TRBD2 (6 bases). The CDR3 extends over 15 amino acids. Trimming removed 7 bases at V and 4 bases at J, with 18 bases between. Germline CDR1 is LNHDA and CDR2 is SQIVND (reference sequence). CDR3 sequence: CASTPAGNFPDTQYF. The CDR3 DNA reads TGTGCCAGTACCCCAGCGGGTAATTTCCCAGATACGCAGTATTTT. The full variable domain, in which reference TRBV19 and TRBJ2-3 provide the parts outside the CDR3, is DGGITQSPKYLFRKEGQNVTLSCEQNLNHDAMYWYRQDPGQGLRLIYYSQIVNDFQKGDIAEGYSVSREKKESFPLTVTSAQKNPTAFYLCASTPAGNFPDTQYFGPGTRLTVL.

V gene TRBV20-1 combines with J gene TRBJ2-7; TRBD2 matches at 11 bases. Per the germline V gene, CDR1 is DFQATT and CDR2 is SNEGSKA (reference sequence). This CDR3 region has 16 residues. V shed 3 bases, J shed 2 bases, and the junction held 9 bases outside the gene matches. The CDR3, as DNA: TGCAGTGCTAGGCCTAGGGGGACTAGCGGTACCTACGAGCAGTACTTC. It specifies CSARPRGTSGTYEQYF.

This clonotype was counted many times. The chain uses TRBV27 and TRBJ2-3, with TRBD2 matching over 8 bases. CDR3 length: 15 residues. The ends lost 3 bases at V and 3 bases at J; junction bases unmatched: 5. The V gene's germline CDR1 is MNHEY and CDR2 SMNVEV (reference sequence). The CDR3: CASSLTSSGTDTQYF. The CDR3 bases are TGTGCCAGCAGTTTGACGTCTAGCGGGACAGATACGCAGTATTTT.

The chain links TRBV28 to TRBJ2-7, with D hard to call. The V end was cut by 8 bases, the J end by 3 bases, with 17 bases between. The CDR3 has 14 residues. CDR1 and CDR2 from the germline V gene are MDHEN and SYDVKM. CDR3 DNA: TGTGCCAGCGGATCATACCTCCTCGGCTACGAGCAGTACTTC. Its translation: CASGSYLLGYEQYF.

Concerning this clonotype: No conserved phenylalanine or tryptophan is present at the end of the CDR3, so a read error is the likely explanation. It is unclear where the CDR3 begins or ends on the DNA, so no DNA is shown, and the CDR3 is as TCRdb lists it. The chain employs TRBV6-6 and TRBJ2-5; the table's TRBD2 call for D was not verified on the DNA. The length of the CDR3 is 11 amino acids, counting both ends. Germline CDR1 reads MNHNY; CDR2 reads SVGAGI (reference sequence). This CDR3 is CASRQKGLAVL.

This clonotype was found a few times. The chain carries TRBV7-2 and TRBJ2-7, with 14 bases lining up with TRBD2. The CDR3 totals 16 residues. CDR1 is SGHTA, CDR2 FQGNSA, per germline. V gave up 3 bases and J gave up 2 bases; unmatched junction bases: 3. The DNA for the CDR3 is TGTGCCAGCAGCTTCGGGACTAGCGGGAGCCCCTACGAGCAGTACTTC. Translating gives CASSFGTSGSPYEQYF.

The sample holds a few counts of this clonotype. The chain carries TRBV9 and TRBJ2-7; 8 bases are a match to TRBD2. Germline lookup yields CDR1 SGDLS and CDR2 YYNGEE. The CDR3 runs 15 residues. V gave up 2 bases and J gave up 0 bases; unmatched junction bases: 4. This CDR3 is CASSVGAGASYEQYF. For the CDR3, the DNA is TGTGCCAGCAGCGTCGGAGCGGGGGCCTCCTACGAGCAGTACTTC. Drawing the rest from reference TRBV9 and TRBJ2-7, the complete variable domain is DSGVTQTPKHLITATGQRVTLRCSPRSGDLSVYWYQQSLDQGLQFLIQYYNGEERAKGNILERFSAQQFPDLHSELNLSSLELGDSALYFCASSVGAGASYEQYFGPGTRLTVT.

This clonotype was picked up a small number of times. In DNA form, the CDR3 reads TGTGCCAGCAGCCAAGAAGGCATCAGGGGAGGATCCACAGATACGCAGTATTTT. Residues: CASSQEGIRGGSTDTQYF. V usage is TRBV4-2 and J usage is TRBJ2-3, with D possibly called TRBD1 or TRBD2 (6 bases each). V lost 0 bases to trimming and J lost 2 bases, with 18 bases between them. The CDR3 is made up of 18 amino acids. Germline V lookup: CDR1 LGHNA, CDR2 YNFKEQ.

Comments on this clonotype: A read error may account for a junction end that differs from germline. The rearrangement links TRBV11-2 to TRBJ2-5, with TRBD1 identical over 8 bases. The length of the CDR3 is 16 residues. The germline V gene has CDR1 SGHAT and CDR2 FQNNGV. CDR3 in DNA: TGTACCAGCAGCTCATCCAGGGGGCTGATCGGAGAGACCCAGTACTTC. Residues: CTSSSSRGLIGETQYF.

A few counts support this clonotype. The V gene is TRBV20-1, the J gene TRBJ2-7, with D tentatively TRBD2 (5 bases). This CDR3 has 12 residues. From germline, CDR1 is DFQATT and CDR2 SNEGSKA (reference sequence). The CDR3 sequence is CDTSSGTYEQYF. Here the CDR3 DNA reads TGCGATACATCGAGCGGAACCTACGAGCAGTACTTC.

This clonotype has more than one count but fewer than ten. The chain has TRBV7-2 and TRBJ2-5, with TRBD2 matching over 8 bases. Germline lookup yields CDR1 SGHTA and CDR2 FQGNSA. The CDR3 contains 15 residues. Trimming cost V 5 bases and J 2 bases; bases outside gene matches: 7. The CDR3 nucleotides read TGTGCCAGCAGCGTCCAGACTAGCGAACAAGAGACCCAGTACTTC. Its translation: CASSVQTSEQETQYF. The full variable domain, rest sourced from reference TRBV7-2 and TRBJ2-5, is GAGVSQSPSNKVTEKGKDVELRCDPISGHTALYWYRQSLGQGLEFLIYFQGNSAPDKSGLPSDRFSAERTGGSVSTLTIQRTQQEDSAVYLCASSVQTSEQETQYFGPGTRLLVL.

The V call is TRBV5-1, the J call TRBJ2-2, with D hard to call. Per germline, CDR1 SGHRS and CDR2 YFSETQ. This CDR3 has 12 residues. With 2 bases removed from V and 6 bases from J, the gap between germline ends came to 5 bases. The CDR3 DNA reads TGCGCCAGCAGCTTTGCCCCCGGGGAGCTGTTTTTT. It codes for CASSFAPGELFF. The whole variable domain, remainder taken from reference TRBV5-1 and TRBJ2-2, is KAGVTQTPRYLIKTRGQQVTLSCSPISGHRSVSWYQQTPGQGLQFLFEYFSETQRNKGNFPGRFSGRQFSNSRSEMNVSTLELGDSALYLCASSFAPGELFFGEGSRLTVL.

This clonotype occurred a few times. The V call is TRBV5-1, the J call TRBJ2-2, with no clear D. This CDR3 comprises 16 residues. V was trimmed by 4 bases and J by 4 bases, leaving 17 bases between them. In germline, CDR1 is SGHRS, CDR2 YFSETQ. The CDR3 spells CASSPSVKEGTGELFF. The DNA for the CDR3 is TGCGCCAGCAGCCCTTCGGTGAAAGAAGGCACCGGGGAGCTGTTTTTT.

This clonotype turned up a few times. This rearrangement joins TRBV3-1 to TRBJ2-2, with 8 bases identical to TRBD2. Germline V lookup: CDR1 LGHDT, CDR2 YNNKEL (reference sequence). V shed 4 bases and J 6 bases; nucleotides not matched to a gene: 10. This CDR3 has 16 amino acids. The CDR3 sequence: CASSRLPGGAAGELFF. As DNA, the CDR3 is TGTGCCAGCAGCCGACTGCCCGGGGGGGCGGCCGGGGAGCTGTTTTTT.

This clonotype turned up a few times. The V call is TRBV6-1, the J call TRBJ2-1; D may match TRBD1 or TRBD2 (5 bases each). Germline V CDR1 and CDR2: MNHNS, SASEGT. V was pared by 6 bases and J by 13 bases, with 19 bases between. This CDR3 has 13 amino acids. Written as DNA, the CDR3 is TGTGCCAGCAGCCTCGGTCACGAGGGACGTCAGTTCTTC. Encoded protein: CASSLGHEGRQFF.

This clonotype was seen only a few times. The chain has TRBV14 and TRBJ2-1; D is ambiguous. V lost 2 bases to trimming and J lost 7 bases, with 18 bases between them. The CDR3 consists of 16 residues. Germline CDR1 is SGHDN and CDR2 is FVKESK. CDR3 DNA sequence: TGTGCCAGCAGCCAACCTCCCGAGAAGGGCTGGAATGAGCAGTTCTTC. Translation: CASSQPPEKGWNEQFF.

This chain uses TRBV19 with TRBJ2-1; D possibly corresponds to TRBD2 (6 bases). CDR3 size: 15 residues. CDR1 is LNHDA and CDR2 is SQIVND in the germline V gene (reference sequence). V was cut by 7 bases and J by 4 bases, with 17 bases left in between. Here the CDR3 reads CASKVGSGQYNEQFF. The CDR3 DNA reads TGTGCCAGTAAGGTGGGTAGCGGACAATACAATGAGCAGTTCTTC.

This clonotype was recorded at least ten times. CDR3 sequence: CSVTAGHRQETQYF. The CDR3 nucleotides read TGCAGCGTTACGGCGGGTCACCGTCAAGAGACCCAGTACTTC. The chain couples TRBV29-1 to TRBJ2-5, with D possibly TRBD2 on 5 matching bases. This CDR3 has 14 amino acids. V was trimmed by 5 bases and J by 2 bases, leaving 15 bases between them. Per germline, CDR1 SQVTM and CDR2 ANQGSEA. Full variable domain (missing parts from reference TRBV29-1 and TRBJ2-5): SAVISQKPSRDICQRGTSLTIQCQVDSQVTMMFWYRQQPGQSLTLIATANQGSEATYESGFVIDKFPISRPNLTFSTLTVSNMSPEDSSIYLCSVTAGHRQETQYFGPGTRLLVL.